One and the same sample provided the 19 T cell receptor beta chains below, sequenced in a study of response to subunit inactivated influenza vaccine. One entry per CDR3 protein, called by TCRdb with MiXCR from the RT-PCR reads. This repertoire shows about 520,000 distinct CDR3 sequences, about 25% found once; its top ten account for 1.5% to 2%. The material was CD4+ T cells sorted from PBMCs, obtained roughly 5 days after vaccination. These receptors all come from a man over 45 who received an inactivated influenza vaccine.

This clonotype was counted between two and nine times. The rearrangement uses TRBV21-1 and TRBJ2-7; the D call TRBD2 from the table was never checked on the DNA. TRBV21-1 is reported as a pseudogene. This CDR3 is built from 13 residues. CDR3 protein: CARKREGRNEQYF. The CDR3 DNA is TGTGCCAGAAAGCGGGAGGGCCGGAACGAGCAGTACTTC.

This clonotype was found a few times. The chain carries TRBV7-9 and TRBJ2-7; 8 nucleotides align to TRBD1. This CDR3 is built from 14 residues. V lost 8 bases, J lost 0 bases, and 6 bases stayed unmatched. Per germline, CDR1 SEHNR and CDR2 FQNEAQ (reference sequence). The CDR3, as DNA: TGTGCCAGCGATTGGACAGGGAGCTCCTACGAGCAGTACTTC. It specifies CASDWTGSSYEQYF.

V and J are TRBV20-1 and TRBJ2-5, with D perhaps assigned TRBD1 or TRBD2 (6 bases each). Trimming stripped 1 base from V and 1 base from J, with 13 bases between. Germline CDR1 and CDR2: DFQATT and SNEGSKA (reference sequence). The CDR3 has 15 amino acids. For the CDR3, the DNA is TGCAGTGCTAGAGTCCGCGGGACACTCCAAGAGACCCAGTACTTC. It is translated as CSARVRGTLQETQYF.

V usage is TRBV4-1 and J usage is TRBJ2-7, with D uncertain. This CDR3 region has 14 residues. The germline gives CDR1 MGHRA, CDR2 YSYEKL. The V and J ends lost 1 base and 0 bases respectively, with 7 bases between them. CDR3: CASSQVRYSYEQYF. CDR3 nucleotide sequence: TGCGCCAGCAGCCAAGTTCGCTACTCCTACGAGCAGTACTTC.

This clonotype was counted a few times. The CDR3 here is CASSTTGGNDYEQYF. In DNA form, the CDR3 reads TGCGCCAGCAGCACCACGGGGGGCAACGACTACGAGCAGTACTTC. The chain carries TRBV5-1 and TRBJ2-7; D is possibly TRBD2 (7 bases). Germline V gene sequence: CDR1 SGHRS, CDR2 YFSETQ. With 4 bases removed from V and 3 bases from J, the gap between germline ends came to 17 bases. This CDR3 contains 15 residues.

The CDR3 nucleotides read TGTGCCAGCAGCCCCCTGGGCTCCTACACAGATACGCAGTATTTT. Its translation is CASSPLGSYTDTQYF. The chain uses TRBV14 and TRBJ2-3; D uncertain. The V and J ends lost 4 bases and 2 bases respectively, with 13 bases between them. The CDR3 has 15 amino acids. The germline V gene has CDR1 SGHDN and CDR2 FVKESK.

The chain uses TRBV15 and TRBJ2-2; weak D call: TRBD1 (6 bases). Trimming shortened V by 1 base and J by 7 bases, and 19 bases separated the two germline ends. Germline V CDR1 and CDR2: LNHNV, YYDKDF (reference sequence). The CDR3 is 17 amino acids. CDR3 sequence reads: CATSRVTGQLRRGELFF. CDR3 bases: TGTGCCACCAGCAGAGTGACAGGCCAGCTAAGACGCGGGGAGCTGTTTTTT. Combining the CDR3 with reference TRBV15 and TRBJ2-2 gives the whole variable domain DAMVIQNPRYQVTQFGKPVTLSCSQTLNHNVMYWYQQKSSQAPKLLFHYYDKDFNNEADTPDNFQSRRPNTSFCFLDIRSPGLGDTAMYLCATSRVTGQLRRGELFFGEGSRLTVL.

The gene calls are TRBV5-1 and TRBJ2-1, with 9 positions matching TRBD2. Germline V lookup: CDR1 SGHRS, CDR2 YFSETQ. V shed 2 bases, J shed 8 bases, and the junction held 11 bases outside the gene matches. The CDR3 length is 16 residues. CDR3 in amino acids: CASSLIQREVGYEQFF. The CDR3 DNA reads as TGCGCCAGCAGCTTAATCCAGCGGGAGGTTGGGTATGAGCAGTTCTTC.

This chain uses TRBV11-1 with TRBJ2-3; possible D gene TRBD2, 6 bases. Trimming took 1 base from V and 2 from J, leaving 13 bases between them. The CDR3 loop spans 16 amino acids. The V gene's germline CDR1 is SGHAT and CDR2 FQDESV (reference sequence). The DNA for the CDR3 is TGTGCCAGCAGCTTAGGGAACGGGGGAGACACAGATACGCAGTATTTT. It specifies CASSLGNGGDTDTQYF.

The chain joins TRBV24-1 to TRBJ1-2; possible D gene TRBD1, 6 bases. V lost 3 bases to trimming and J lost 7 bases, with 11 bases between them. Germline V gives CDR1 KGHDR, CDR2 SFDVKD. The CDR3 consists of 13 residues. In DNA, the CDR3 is TGTGCCACCAGTGATGCGGACAGAAGTGGCTACACCTTC. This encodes CATSDADRSGYTF.

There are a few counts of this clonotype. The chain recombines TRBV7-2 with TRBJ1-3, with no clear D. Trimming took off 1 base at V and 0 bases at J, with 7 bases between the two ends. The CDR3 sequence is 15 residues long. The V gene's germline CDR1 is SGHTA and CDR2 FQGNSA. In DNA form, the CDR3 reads TGTGCCAGCAGCTTAGACTATAGCTCTGGAAACACCATATATTTT. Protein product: CASSLDYSSGNTIYF.

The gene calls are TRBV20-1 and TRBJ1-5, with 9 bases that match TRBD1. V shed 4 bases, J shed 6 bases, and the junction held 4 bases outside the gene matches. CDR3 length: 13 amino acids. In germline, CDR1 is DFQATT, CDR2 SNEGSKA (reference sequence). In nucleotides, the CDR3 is TGCAGTGCTACGGGACAGGGCGGTCAGCCCCAGCATTTT. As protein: CSATGQGGQPQHF.

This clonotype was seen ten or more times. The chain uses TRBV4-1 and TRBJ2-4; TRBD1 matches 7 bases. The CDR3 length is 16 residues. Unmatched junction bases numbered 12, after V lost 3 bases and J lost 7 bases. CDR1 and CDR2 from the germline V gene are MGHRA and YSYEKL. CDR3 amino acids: CASSHLAGTVRNIQYF. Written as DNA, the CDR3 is TGCGCCAGCAGCCACCTGGCCGGGACAGTGAGGAACATTCAGTACTTC.

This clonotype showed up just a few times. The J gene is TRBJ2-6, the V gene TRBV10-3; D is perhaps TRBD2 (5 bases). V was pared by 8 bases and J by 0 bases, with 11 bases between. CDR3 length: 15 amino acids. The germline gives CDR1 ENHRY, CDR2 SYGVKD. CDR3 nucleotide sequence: TGTGCCATCCTGAATGGAGGCTCTGGGGCCAACGTCCTGACTTTC. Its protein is CAILNGGSGANVLTF.

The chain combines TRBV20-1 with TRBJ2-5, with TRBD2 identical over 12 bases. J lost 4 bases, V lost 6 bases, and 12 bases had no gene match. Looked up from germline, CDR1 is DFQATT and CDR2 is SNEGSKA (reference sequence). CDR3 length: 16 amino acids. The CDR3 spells CSARIGLAGTGETQYF. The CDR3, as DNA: TGCAGTGCCCGAATCGGACTAGCGGGGACGGGAGAGACCCAGTACTTC.

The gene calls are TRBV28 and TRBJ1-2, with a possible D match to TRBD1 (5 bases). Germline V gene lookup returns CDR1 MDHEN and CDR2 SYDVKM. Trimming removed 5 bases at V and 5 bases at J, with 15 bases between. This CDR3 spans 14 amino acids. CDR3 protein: CASSGGAVKYGYTF. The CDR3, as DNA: TGTGCCAGCAGTGGAGGGGCAGTTAAGTATGGCTACACCTTC.

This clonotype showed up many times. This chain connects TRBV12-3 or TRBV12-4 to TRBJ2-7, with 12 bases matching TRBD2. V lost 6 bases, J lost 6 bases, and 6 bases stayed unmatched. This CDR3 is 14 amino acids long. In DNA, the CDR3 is TGTGCCAGCAGCCCCGGACTAGCGGGATCCGAGCAGTACTTC. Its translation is CASSPGLAGSEQYF.

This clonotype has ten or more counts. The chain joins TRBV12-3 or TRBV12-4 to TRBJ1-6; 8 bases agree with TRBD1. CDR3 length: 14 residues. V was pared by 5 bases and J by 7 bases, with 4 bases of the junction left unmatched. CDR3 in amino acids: CASSTDRGNSPLHF. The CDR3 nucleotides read TGTGCCAGCAGTACTGACAGGGGAAATTCACCCCTCCACTTT.

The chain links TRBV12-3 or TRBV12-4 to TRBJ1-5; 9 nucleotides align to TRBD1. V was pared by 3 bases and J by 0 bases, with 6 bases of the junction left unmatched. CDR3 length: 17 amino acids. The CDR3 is CASSFGQGFGSNQPQHF. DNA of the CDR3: TGTGCCAGCAGTTTTGGACAGGGGTTTGGTAGCAATCAGCCCCAGCATTTT.